The 12 T cell receptor beta chains in this list originate from one sample, sequenced in a study of monozygotic twins with inflammatory bowel disease. With the 5' RACE reads reprocessed, TCRdb shows one record per CDR3 protein and no DNA. This listing includes 350,000 to 400,000 distinct CDR3 sequences. The sample comprised blood. The source of these receptors is a human donor with ulcerative colitis or Crohn's disease, or a healthy co-twin of an affected twin (not recorded which).

This sequence joins TRBV9 and TRBJ2-7; absent DNA, TCRdb's TRBD1 call cannot be checked. The CDR3 is 16 amino acids. Germline V gene data show CDR1 as SGDLS and CDR2 as YYNGEE. The CDR3 is CASSVALTGGWYEQYF. The full variable domain, its missing parts supplied by reference TRBV9 and TRBJ2-7, is DSGVTQTPKHLITATGQRVTLRCSPRSGDLSVYWYQQSLDQGLQFLIQYYNGEERAKGNILERFSAQQFPDLHSELNLSSLELGDSALYFCASSVALTGGWYEQYFGPGTRLTVT.

The V call is TRBV4-3, the J call TRBJ1-5; TCRdb selects TRBD1, and the lack of DNA leaves this call unchecked. The CDR3 is 16 amino acids. Germline loops: CDR1 LGHNA, CDR2 YSLEER. CDR3 amino acids: CASSQTWGQEDQPQHF.

The chain couples TRBV20-1 to TRBJ1-4. The germline V gene has CDR1 DFQATT and CDR2 SNEGSKA (reference sequence). The CDR3 contains 15 residues. This CDR3 is CSARTPVATNEKLFF.

The V call is TRBV7-8, the J call TRBJ2-3. CDR3 length: 16 amino acids. CDR1 and CDR2 (germline): SGHVS, FQNEAQ. CDR3 residues: CASSSGRGSRTDTQYF.

The chain joins TRBV12-3 or TRBV12-4 to TRBJ1-4. This CDR3 comprises 12 residues. The CDR3 reads CASSFRLGKTVF.

The CDR3 region is CASSGQGAPYEQYF. The chain is built from TRBV6-6 and TRBJ2-7; TCRdb proposes TRBD1, but this gene call is untestable without DNA. This CDR3 is built from 14 residues. Germline CDR1 is MNHNY and CDR2 is SVGAGI (reference sequence).

The chain recombines TRBV20-1 with TRBJ1-6. Germline CDR1 DFQATT, CDR2 SNEGSKA (reference sequence). The CDR3 sequence is 14 residues long. This CDR3 reads CSARVEGTRSPLHF.

V gene TRBV7-9 combines with J gene TRBJ1-2; TCRdb selects TRBD1, and the lack of DNA leaves this call unchecked. CDR3 size: 17 residues. Germline lookup yields CDR1 SEHNR and CDR2 FQNEAQ (reference sequence). CDR3 in amino acids: CASSNQAGTGVWYGYTF.

The chain has TRBV7-2 and TRBJ1-3. The CDR3 runs 16 residues. Germline CDR1 SGHTA, CDR2 FQGNSA. The CDR3 sequence: CASSFRGGVSGNTIYF.

This chain uses TRBV20-1 with TRBJ2-3; TCRdb gives TRBD2 as the D gene, but with no DNA this cannot be confirmed. Germline loops: CDR1 DFQATT, CDR2 SNEGSKA (reference sequence). The CDR3 totals 15 residues. The CDR3 here is CSARRSGDSTDTQYF.

CDR3 residues: CASAGGAGNTEAFF. V and J are TRBV6-1 and TRBJ1-1; the TCRdb D gene call, TRBD1, has no DNA to confirm it. Germline assignment: CDR1 MNHNS and CDR2 SASEGT. The CDR3 is 14 amino acids.

The V and J genes are TRBV7-2 and TRBJ1-3. Germline CDR1 SGHTA, CDR2 FQGNSA. This CDR3 has 13 residues. The CDR3 spells CASSYGRGNTIYF.